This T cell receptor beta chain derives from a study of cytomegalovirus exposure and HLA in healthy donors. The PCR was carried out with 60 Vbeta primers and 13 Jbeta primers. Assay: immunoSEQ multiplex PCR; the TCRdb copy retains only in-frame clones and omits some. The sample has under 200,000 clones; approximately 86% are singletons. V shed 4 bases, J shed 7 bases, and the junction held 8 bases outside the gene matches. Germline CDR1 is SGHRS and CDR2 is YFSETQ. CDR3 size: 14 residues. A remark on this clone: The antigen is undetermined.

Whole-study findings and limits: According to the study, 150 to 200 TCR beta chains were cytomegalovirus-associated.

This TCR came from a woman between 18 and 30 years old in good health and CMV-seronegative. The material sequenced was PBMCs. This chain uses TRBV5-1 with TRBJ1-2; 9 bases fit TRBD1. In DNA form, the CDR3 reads TGCGCCAGCAGCGACGGGACAGGGACGTTTGGCTACACCTTC. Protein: CASSDGTGTFGYTF.